The text below deals with one T cell receptor beta chain. The entry originates in a study of blood T cell repertoires in COVID-19. Germline-derived CDR1 and CDR2 are SGHNT and YYREEE (reference sequence). The CDR3 extends over 16 amino acids. Trimming took 4 bases from V and 1 from J; bases not matched to a gene: 4. Per the original data handling: Estimates of nucleated cell counts were drawn from the amplification of reference gene primers. Assay used: immunoSEQ multiplex PCR; TCRdb lists only in-frame clones, some missing. That table supplies the V and J calls and clone size; D and trimming were determined from the DNA. The data contain 150,000 to 180,000 clones, approximately 80% of them seen just once; the ten biggest clones take up roughly an eighth. Seattle researchers signed up patients amid active infection and tracked them longitudinally.

Source material: peripheral blood. This sequence originates from a woman aged 60-75 years with COVID-19, enrolled during active disease. This sequence joins TRBV5-4 and TRBJ2-1; 11 nucleotides agree with TRBD2. In DNA, the CDR3 is TGTGCCAGCAGCCCTAGCGGGGGGCCGTCCTACAATGAGCAGTTCTTC. It translates to CASSPSGGPSYNEQFF.